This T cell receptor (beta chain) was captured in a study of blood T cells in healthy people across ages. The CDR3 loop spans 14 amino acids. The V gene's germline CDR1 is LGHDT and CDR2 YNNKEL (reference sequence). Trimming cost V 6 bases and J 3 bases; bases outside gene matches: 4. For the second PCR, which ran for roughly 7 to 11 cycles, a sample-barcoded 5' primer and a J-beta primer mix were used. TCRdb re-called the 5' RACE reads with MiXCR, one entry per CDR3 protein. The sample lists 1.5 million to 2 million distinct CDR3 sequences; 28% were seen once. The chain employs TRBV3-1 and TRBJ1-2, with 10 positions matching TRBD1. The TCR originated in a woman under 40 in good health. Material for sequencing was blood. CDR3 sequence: CASRRGQGHYGYTF. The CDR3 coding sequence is TGTGCCAGCAGGCGGGGACAGGGGCACTATGGCTACACCTTC.